The rows below give T cell receptor beta chains drawn from one sample of a study of breast tumors, draining lymph nodes, adjacent tissues. One entry per CDR3 protein results from TCRdb running MiXCR on the multiplex PCR reads. The repertoire holds around 70,000 distinct CDR3 sequences, with 40% to 55% as singletons. The specimen was breast tumor tissue. These TCRs come from a female donor with breast cancer. Some clones in this sample may be carry-over from other donors' samples. Both conserved end residues are part of each CDR3. D genes are given only for firm matches. Clone size is stated in some rows and not others, as once, few, many or a class when expanded.

j_gene	v_gene	d_gene	abundance	CDR3aa
TRBJ2-7	TRBV7-9	.	.	CASNGGGGVSERYF
TRBJ1-2	TRBV3-1	.	once	CASSQSEITGTNYGYTF
TRBJ2-7	TRBV7-9	.	.	CASSSLGGTEDYEQNF
TRBJ2-1	TRBV29-1	.	.	CSVESACRLNNGQFF
TRBJ2-7	TRBV20-1	.	.	CSVRVNEQYF
TRBJ1-6	TRBV7-9	TRBD1	.	CASSQRDSSNNSPLHF
TRBJ1-3	TRBV19	.	.	CASTMGLGSNTIYF
TRBJ1-2	TRBV6-5	TRBD1	many	CATHRGNYGYTF
TRBJ2-5	TRBV5-1	.	.	CASSLARRGDQETQYF
TRBJ2-7	TRBV29-1	.	.	CSVGSGLTYEQYF
TRBJ1-4	TRBV19	.	.	CASRAAASGKLFF
TRBJ1-2	TRBV12-5	.	many	CASGLRTGSGYTF
TRBJ1-3	TRBV19	.	.	CASSIRAGGRPGNTIYF
TRBJ1-2	TRBV25-1	.	.	CASSGTAYGYTF